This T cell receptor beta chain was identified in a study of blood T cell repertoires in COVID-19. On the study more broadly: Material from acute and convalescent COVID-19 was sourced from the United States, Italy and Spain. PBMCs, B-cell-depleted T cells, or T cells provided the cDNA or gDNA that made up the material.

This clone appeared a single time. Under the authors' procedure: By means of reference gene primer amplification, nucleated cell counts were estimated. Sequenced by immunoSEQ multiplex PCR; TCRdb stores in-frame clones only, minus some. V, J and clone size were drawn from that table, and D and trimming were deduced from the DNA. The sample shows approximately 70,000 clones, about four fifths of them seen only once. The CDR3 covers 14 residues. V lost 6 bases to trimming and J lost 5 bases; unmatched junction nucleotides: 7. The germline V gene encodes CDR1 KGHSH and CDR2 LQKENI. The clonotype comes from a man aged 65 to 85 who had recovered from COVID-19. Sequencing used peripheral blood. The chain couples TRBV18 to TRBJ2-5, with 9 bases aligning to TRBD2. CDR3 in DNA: TGTGCCAGCTCGTCTAGCGGGAATGAGGAGACCCAGTACTTC. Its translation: CASSSSGNEETQYF.